The 32 T cell receptor beta chains below come from one sample, sequenced in a study of neurological immune-mediated disorders. TCRdb reprocessed the 5' RACE reads via MiXCR and lists one record per CDR3 protein. The data hold more than 35,000 distinct CDR3 sequences, with under 6.5% observed a single time. The source material was CD4+ T cells from blood. The origin of the receptors is a woman between 35 and 50 years old in good health.

There are many counts of this clonotype. Here the CDR3 DNA reads TGTGCCAGCAGTTCGACAGGAAAGACCCAGTACTTC. Protein sequence: CASSSTGKTQYF. The chain recombines TRBV6-2 or TRBV6-3 with TRBJ2-5; TRBD1 is a possible D gene (6 bases). The CDR3 covers 12 residues. The V end was cut by 4 bases, the J end by 6 bases, with 9 bases between. Germline V gene sequence: CDR1 MNHEY, CDR2 SVGEGT.

This clonotype was detected ten times or more. This chain uses TRBV6-5 with TRBJ1-2; 8 bases agree with TRBD1. CDR1 is MNHEY and CDR2 is SVGAGI in the germline V gene. The CDR3 consists of 14 residues. Losses at the gene ends were 6 bases for V and 4 bases for J; bases not matched to a gene: 7. CDR3: CASRKTGGGYGYTF. CDR3 nucleotide sequence: TGTGCCAGCAGGAAAACAGGGGGGGGCTATGGCTACACCTTC.

This clonotype has ten or more counts. J is TRBJ1-2 and V is TRBV20-1, with TRBD1 matching 8 bases. Trimming cost V 1 base and J 5 bases; bases outside gene matches: 21. The germline V gene encodes CDR1 DFQATT and CDR2 SNEGSKA (reference sequence). The CDR3 is 19 amino acids. CDR3 in DNA: TGCAGTGCTAGAGCTCGAGGGCAGGGGGCCGACGTTGGATCTTATGGCTACACCTTC. Protein product: CSARARGQGADVGSYGYTF.

Ten or more counts support this clonotype. The chain recombines TRBV7-2 with TRBJ2-7; 13 bases are a match to TRBD2. The junction had 18 bases not matched to a gene; V was cut back by 7 bases and J by 6 bases. CDR1 is SGHTA, CDR2 FQGNSA, per germline. This CDR3 contains 18 residues. In DNA form, the CDR3 reads TGTGCCAGCACCATCCCTCGGACTAGCGGGAGAGAGGAATCCGAGCAGTACTTC. As protein: CASTIPRTSGREESEQYF.

By share, this clonotype counts as medium-sized. This chain joins TRBV29-1 and TRBJ2-5; 9 positions match TRBD1. This CDR3 has 16 residues. The J segment lost 1 base and the V segment lost 4 bases, leaving 10 bases of the junction unmatched. Germline CDR1 reads SQVTM; CDR2 reads ANQGSEA. The CDR3 nucleotides are TGCAGCGTTGCTACCGGGACAGGGCACTTCCAAGAGACCCAGTACTTC. Residues: CSVATGTGHFQETQYF.

This clonotype appeared many times. The genes are TRBV3-1 and TRBJ2-2; TRBD2 matches 10 bases. J lost 2 bases, V lost 10 bases, and 4 bases had no gene match. From germline, CDR1 is LGHDT and CDR2 YNNKEL (reference sequence). The CDR3 is 14 residues long. CDR3 sequence: CATRTSGNTGELFF. The CDR3, as DNA: TGTGCCACCCGGACTAGCGGAAACACCGGGGAGCTGTTTTTT. Combining the CDR3 with reference TRBV3-1 and TRBJ2-2 gives the whole variable domain DTAVSQTPKYLVTQMGNDKSIKCEQNLGHDTMYWYKQDSKKFLKIMFSYNNKELIINETVPNRFSPKSPDKAHLNLHINSLELGDSAVYFCATRTSGNTGELFFGEGSRLTVL.

This clonotype was counted at least ten times. The chain couples TRBV5-8 to TRBJ2-7, with D perhaps being TRBD1 or TRBD2 (5 bases each). Trimming cost V 6 bases and J 2 bases, with 9 bases left between them. The CDR3 totals 12 residues. Germline V gene sequence: CDR1 SGHTS, CDR2 YDEGEE. The DNA for the CDR3 is TGTGCCAGCACCTGGGGGACCTACGAGCAGTACTTC. Translation: CASTWGTYEQYF.

This clonotype was detected many times. This chain connects TRBV5-5 to TRBJ1-2; D is possibly TRBD1 (6 bases). The CDR3 totals 15 residues. Germline V gene sequence: CDR1 SGHKS, CDR2 YYEKEE (reference sequence). The V end was cut by 2 bases, the J end by 0 bases, with 11 bases between. CDR3 DNA: TGTGCCAGCAGCTTAGACAGGACGACTAACTATGGCTACACCTTC. Its translation is CASSLDRTTNYGYTF.

This clonotype was seen repeatedly, ten times or more. The junction departs from germline at one end; a sequencing error may be responsible. The chain links TRBV15 to TRBJ2-1; D is unresolved. CDR1 and CDR2 (germline): LNHNV, YYDKDF (reference sequence). The CDR3 contains 15 residues. The CDR3 spells CATSRVSLSSNEQFF. In DNA form, the CDR3 reads TGTGCCACCAGCAGAGTAAGTTTATCCTCCAATGAGCAGTTCTTC.

Many counts were recorded for this clonotype. The genes are TRBV5-1 and TRBJ2-2; D may be TRBD2 (5 bases). Trimming pared 6 bases from V and 7 bases from J, leaving 19 bases between. The CDR3 runs to 15 residues. CDR1 and CDR2 from the germline V gene are SGHRS and YFSETQ. CDR3 in amino acids: CASTLSGLSDGELFF. As DNA, the CDR3 is TGCGCCAGCACCCTGAGCGGCTTAAGTGACGGGGAGCTGTTTTTT.

This clonotype was observed at least ten times. This chain joins TRBV5-1 and TRBJ2-1; D is unclear. Germline-derived CDR1 and CDR2 are SGHRS and YFSETQ. Deletions cut 2 bases from V and 4 bases from J, with 10 bases between. The CDR3 extends over 14 amino acids. The CDR3 DNA sequence: TGCGCCAGCAGCTTTCCAGACCCGTACAATGAGCAGTTCTTC. Translation gives CASSFPDPYNEQFF.

This clonotype was picked up many times. This chain links TRBV10-3 with TRBJ2-1; 7 positions match TRBD2. Germline assignment: CDR1 ENHRY and CDR2 SYGVKD. The CDR3 sequence is 17 residues long. V gave up 4 bases and J gave up 0 bases; unmatched junction bases: 9. In DNA, the CDR3 is TGTGCCATCAGTGCGACTAGCACGAGCCTCTCCTACAATGAGCAGTTCTTC. Encoded protein: CAISATSTSLSYNEQFF.

CDR3 sequence reads: CASKGESSYNSPLHF. The CDR3 nucleotides are TGTGCCAGCAAAGGGGAGAGCTCCTATAATTCACCCCTCCACTTT. The chain couples TRBV3-1 to TRBJ1-6; D possibly corresponds to TRBD1 (5 bases). V was cut by 7 bases and J by 0 bases, with 10 bases left in between. This CDR3 has 15 residues. Germline-derived CDR1 and CDR2 are LGHDT and YNNKEL (reference sequence).

In this sample, this clonotype turned up many times. J is TRBJ2-2 and V is TRBV7-3; the match to TRBD1 covers 8 bases. This CDR3 region has 15 residues. The V gene end was trimmed by 5 bases and the J gene end by 3 bases; junction bases not matched to a gene: 5. Germline CDR1 and CDR2: SGHTA and FQGTGA. For the CDR3, the DNA is TGTGCCAGCAGCCGGGACAGGACAGACACCGGGGAGCTGTTTTTT. Encoded protein: CASSRDRTDTGELFF.

This clonotype came up many times. V usage is TRBV7-2 and J usage is TRBJ2-3, with TRBD2 matching 14 bases. The trim removed 5 bases at V and 5 bases at J, leaving 6 bases unmatched. The CDR3 has 16 residues. Per the germline V gene, CDR1 is SGHTA and CDR2 is FQGNSA. As DNA, the CDR3 is TGTGCCAGCAGCCCCCGACTAGCGGGAGGGCAAGATACGCAGTATTTT. Its protein product is CASSPRLAGGQDTQYF. The whole variable domain, remainder taken from reference TRBV7-2 and TRBJ2-3, is GAGVSQSPSNKVTEKGKDVELRCDPISGHTALYWYRQSLGQGLEFLIYFQGNSAPDKSGLPSDRFSAERTGGSVSTLTIQRTQQEDSAVYLCASSPRLAGGQDTQYFGPGTRLTVL.

The rearrangement joins TRBV30 to TRBJ1-4; D is unclear. V lost 0 bases and J 5 bases, leaving 13 bases between the germline ends. CDR3 length: 15 amino acids. CDR1 is GTSNPN, CDR2 SVGIG, per germline (reference sequence). The CDR3 sequence: CAWSVRAMRNEKLFF. The CDR3 DNA follows: TGTGCCTGGAGTGTACGGGCGATGAGGAATGAAAAACTGTTTTTT. The complete variable domain, with remaining parts taken from reference TRBV30 and TRBJ1-4, reads SQTIHQWPATLVQPVGSPLSLECTVEGTSNPNLYWYRQAAGRGLQLLFYSVGIGQISSEVPQNLSASRPQDRQFILSSKKLLLSDSGFYLCAWSVRAMRNEKLFFGSGTQLSVL.

This clonotype appeared many times. This chain connects TRBV5-1 to TRBJ2-5; 7 nucleotides agree with TRBD1. The CDR3 has 14 residues. V lost 2 bases, J lost 1 base, and 2 bases stayed unmatched. Germline V gives CDR1 SGHRS, CDR2 YFSETQ. CDR3 sequence reads: CASSFRDSQETQYF. Here the CDR3 DNA reads TGCGCCAGCAGCTTCCGGGACAGCCAAGAGACCCAGTACTTC.

This clonotype was seen at least ten times. The chain employs TRBV7-6 and TRBJ2-5, with D perhaps assigned TRBD1 or TRBD2 (5 bases each). The germline gives CDR1 SGHVS, CDR2 FNYEAQ. V was clipped by 4 bases and J by 1 base, with 7 bases between them. This CDR3 has 13 amino acids. This CDR3 is CASSSGPQETQYF. CDR3 DNA sequence: TGTGCCAGCAGCTCGGGACCCCAAGAGACCCAGTACTTC.

This clonotype was counted ten times or more. This chain connects TRBV7-2 to TRBJ2-3, with 11 bases fitting TRBD2. With V trimmed by 8 bases and J by 0 bases, 13 bases remained unmatched. The V gene's germline CDR1 is SGHTA and CDR2 FQGNSA. The CDR3 extends over 18 amino acids. For the CDR3, the DNA is TGTGCCAGCGTGAGGACTAGCGGGCGATCTCCTAGCACAGATACGCAGTATTTT. The encoded protein is CASVRTSGRSPSTDTQYF.

The table lists this clonotype with many counts. This chain links TRBV20-1 with TRBJ2-7; D perhaps matches TRBD1 (6 bases). Germline V lookup: CDR1 DFQATT, CDR2 SNEGSKA (reference sequence). The CDR3 loop spans 12 amino acids. The CDR3 reads CSIGGSSYEQYF. DNA of the CDR3: TGCAGCATAGGGGGAAGCTCCTACGAGCAGTACTTC.

This clonotype was picked up many times. The chain carries TRBV20-1 and TRBJ2-1; 12 nucleotides align to TRBD2. With V trimmed by 6 bases and J by 4 bases, 10 bases remained unmatched. There are 16 residues in the CDR3. CDR1 DFQATT and CDR2 SNEGSKA come from the germline V gene (reference sequence). The CDR3 spells CSAHSLAGGSYNEQFF. The CDR3 coding sequence is TGCAGTGCCCACTCACTAGCGGGAGGATCGTACAATGAGCAGTTCTTC.

The V and J genes are TRBV28 and TRBJ2-7; TRBD2 matches at 12 bases. This CDR3 spans 16 amino acids. The germline V gene encodes CDR1 MDHEN and CDR2 SYDVKM. The V gene end was trimmed by 6 bases and the J gene end by 5 bases; junction bases not matched to a gene: 11. CDR3 bases: TGTGCCAGCAGACAATCTAGCGGGAGGGCCGGAGACGAGCAGTACTTC. Amino acids: CASRQSSGRAGDEQYF.

This clonotype appeared many times. CDR3 DNA: TGTGCCAGCAGTTTATGGGAGCAGAGCTCCTACAATGAGCAGTTCTTC. It is translated as CASSLWEQSSYNEQFF. V usage is TRBV28 and J usage is TRBJ2-1; D gene uncertain. Trimming pared 0 bases from V and 0 bases from J, leaving 9 bases between. This CDR3 has 16 residues. Germline V gene lookup returns CDR1 MDHEN and CDR2 SYDVKM.

This clonotype was seen at least ten times. The chain couples TRBV28 to TRBJ1-2, with D perhaps TRBD1 (6 bases). The CDR3 is 13 amino acids. Per the germline V gene, CDR1 is MDHEN and CDR2 is SYDVKM. The ends were cut back, 3 bases at V and 2 bases at J, with 7 bases in the middle. CDR3 sequence reads: CASSFTGNYGYTF. CDR3 sequence (DNA): TGTGCCAGCAGTTTTACAGGGAACTATGGCTACACCTTC.

J is TRBJ2-7 and V is TRBV3-1, with TRBD1 matching over 7 bases. The V gene's germline CDR1 is LGHDT and CDR2 YNNKEL (reference sequence). Unmatched junction bases numbered 6, after V lost 5 bases and J lost 2 bases. The CDR3 sequence is 14 residues long. CDR3 nucleotides: TGTGCCAGCAGCGGGGGCAGGGGGACCTACGAGCAGTACTTC. As protein: CASSGGRGTYEQYF.

In its sample, this clonotype was seen many times. The genes are TRBV6-5 and TRBJ2-1; possible D gene TRBD2, 5 bases. This CDR3 contains 14 residues. From germline, CDR1 is MNHEY and CDR2 SVGAGI. Trimming took 0 bases from V and 8 from J, leaving 11 bases between them. The CDR3 protein is CASSYSITEDEQFF. The DNA for the CDR3 is TGTGCCAGCAGTTACTCGATTACGGAGGATGAGCAGTTCTTC.

This clonotype is medium-sized in the sample. The J gene is TRBJ2-3, the V gene TRBV7-8; no reliable D call. The germline gives CDR1 SGHVS, CDR2 FQNEAQ. V was pared by 1 base and J by 3 bases, with 5 bases between. The CDR3 covers 13 residues. CDR3 sequence: CASSLVTTDTQYF. Here the CDR3 DNA reads TGTGCCAGCAGCTTAGTGACTACAGATACGCAGTATTTT. The full variable domain, with the rest looked up from reference TRBV7-8 and TRBJ2-3, is GAGVSQSPRYKVAKRGQDVALRCDPISGHVSLFWYQQALGQGPEFLTYFQNEAQLDKSGLPSDRFFAERPEGSVSTLKIQRTQQEDSAVYLCASSLVTTDTQYFGPGTRLTVL.

This clonotype was seen a few times. The chain uses TRBV20-1 and TRBJ2-1; TRBD2 matches 8 bases. V shed 2 bases and J 5 bases; nucleotides not matched to a gene: 8. Germline V gene lookup returns CDR1 DFQATT and CDR2 SNEGSKA (reference sequence). The CDR3 consists of 15 residues. The CDR3 bases are TGCAGTGCTAGACCCCCACTAGCGGCCCACAATGAGCAGTTCTTC. Protein: CSARPPLAAHNEQFF.

At least ten counts were recorded for this clonotype. J is TRBJ2-1 and V is TRBV5-1, with D possibly called TRBD1 or TRBD2 (5 bases each). CDR1 SGHRS and CDR2 YFSETQ come from the germline V gene. Between the trimmed V and J ends, which lost 3 bases and 3 bases, there was a span of 19 bases. The CDR3 is 17 amino acids. CDR3 DNA sequence: TGCGCCAGCAGCTCAGAGACTAAGGGGCGGAACTACAATGAGCAGTTCTTC. Its translation is CASSSETKGRNYNEQFF.

This clonotype came up many times. The CDR3 region has the DNA TGTGCCAGCAGCCCTATTGCCCTGAATCAGCCCCAGCATTTT. Amino acids: CASSPIALNQPQHF. V gene TRBV12-3 or TRBV12-4 combines with J gene TRBJ1-5; D gene uncertain. The V and J ends lost 6 bases and 4 bases respectively, with 13 bases between them. CDR3 size: 14 residues.

The chain is built from TRBV5-4 and TRBJ2-7, with TRBD2 identical over 7 bases. The ends lost 1 base at V and 7 bases at J; junction bases unmatched: 2. Germline CDR1 is SGHNT and CDR2 is YYREEE (reference sequence). The CDR3 is 12 residues long. CDR3: CASSLPAGEQYF. CDR3 DNA: TGTGCCAGCAGCTTGCCAGCGGGAGAGCAGTACTTC.

This clonotype was seen ten or more times. The chain carries TRBV20-1 and TRBJ1-2; TRBD1 matches 9 bases. CDR1 is DFQATT, CDR2 SNEGSKA, per germline (reference sequence). V gave up 4 bases and J gave up 7 bases; unmatched junction bases: 13. The CDR3 consists of 15 residues. CDR3 loop: CSAKAGTGSLTGYTF. CDR3 sequence (DNA): TGCAGTGCTAAGGCCGGGACAGGGAGTCTTACTGGCTACACCTTC.